The 5 T cell receptor beta chains reported below all come from one sample, sequenced in a study of Ad26.COV2.S vaccination and SARS-CoV-2 variants. Treatment meaning: roughly 18 received Ad26.COV2.S at low or high dose, single or two shots; 5 received placebo; per-sample allocation not given. Sampling occurred on day 63 after the first vaccine or placebo injection. Only in-frame clones appear in the TCRdb table, and some are missing; sequencing was by immunoSEQ multiplex PCR. Of roughly 380,000 clones in the sample, around 90% were seen once. The sequencing here drew on peripheral blood, taken in a trial of Ad26.COV2.S vaccine versus placebo. The receptors here all came from a person between 18 and 65 years old who received the Ad26.COV2.S COVID-19 vaccine or a placebo.

V gene TRBV18 combines with J gene TRBJ1-2; 8 nucleotides line up with TRBD1. The V gene's germline CDR1 is KGHSH and CDR2 LQKENI. The CDR3 is 16 amino acids. V lost 5 bases, J lost 3 bases, and 11 bases stayed unmatched. CDR3 protein: CASSKMARGPHYGYTF. The CDR3 coding sequence is TGTGCCAGCTCAAAAATGGCCAGGGGGCCTCACTATGGCTACACCTTC.

The chain joins TRBV18 to TRBJ1-5, with TRBD1 identical over 7 bases. Germline assignment: CDR1 KGHSH and CDR2 LQKENI. The CDR3 extends over 14 amino acids. Trimming took 3 bases from V and 5 from J; bases not matched to a gene: 4. The CDR3 spells CASSPGRGDQPQHF. In DNA form, the CDR3 reads TGTGCCAGCTCACCGGGCAGGGGGGATCAGCCCCAGCATTTT.

In DNA form, the CDR3 reads TGTGCCAGCAGCTTGGGGGCAGGTCTCACTGAAGCTTTCTTT. Protein: CASSLGAGLTEAFF. The chain employs TRBV7-9 and TRBJ1-1, with D possibly being TRBD1 (6 bases). CDR1 is SEHNR and CDR2 is FQNEAQ in the germline V gene (reference sequence). The CDR3 has 14 amino acids. The V gene lost 3 bases and the J gene lost 4 bases, with 12 bases spanning the gap.

This clone was observed once. This chain uses TRBV7-2 with TRBJ2-7; possible D gene TRBD2, 6 bases. Trimming shortened V by 5 bases and J by 9 bases, and 17 bases separated the two germline ends. The CDR3 totals 13 residues. Germline V gene lookup returns CDR1 SGHTA and CDR2 FQGNSA. The CDR3 coding sequence is TGTGCCAGCAGCAACCGGGACTCCCCTCGGCAGTACTTC. Its translation is CASSNRDSPRQYF.

This clone was found once. This chain uses TRBV9 with TRBJ1-2; no clear D. Trimming took 4 bases from V and 8 from J, leaving 21 bases between them. Per the germline V gene, CDR1 is SGDLS and CDR2 is YYNGEE. The CDR3 is made up of 15 amino acids. CDR3 in DNA: TGTGCCAGCAGCACCGGACCCGGCTCGATGGAGGGCTACACCTTC. It yields the protein CASSTGPGSMEGYTF.